What follows are 12 T cell receptor beta chains derived from one specimen sequenced in a study of blood T cell repertoires in COVID-19. Measured with immunoSEQ multiplex PCR; TCRdb has only the in-frame clones, and not every one. The data hold under 250,000 clones, with roughly 89% observed a single time. The sample consisted of PBMCs or T cells enriched from blood (not recorded which). These receptors all stem from a woman in her 30s with acute COVID-19.

Note on this clone: This CDR3 is also generated by other DNA sequences in the sample. The rearrangement joins TRBV6-2 or TRBV6-3 to TRBJ2-7, with D unclear. The CDR3 runs 11 residues. CDR1 and CDR2 from the germline V gene are MNHEY and SVGEGT. Trimming took off 2 bases at V and 4 bases at J, with 3 bases between the two ends. DNA of the CDR3: TGTGCCAGCAGTTACCTGTACGAGCAGTACTTC. Translating gives CASSYLYEQYF.

This clone was counted between two and nine times. The CDR3 sequence is CASSQERQRNTEAFF. The CDR3, as DNA: TGCGCCAGCAGCCAAGAAAGACAGAGGAACACTGAAGCTTTCTTT. The chain couples TRBV4-3 to TRBJ1-1, with D maybe TRBD1 (5 bases). CDR1 LGHNA and CDR2 YSLEER come from the germline V gene. The CDR3 consists of 15 residues. Between the trimmed V and J ends, which lost 0 bases and 1 base, there was a span of 9 bases.

The chain uses TRBV29-1 and TRBJ1-6; 9 positions match TRBD1. The CDR3 covers 13 residues. J lost 5 bases, V lost 8 bases, and 4 bases had no gene match. Per germline, CDR1 SQVTM and CDR2 ANQGSEA. The CDR3: CSTRDRDNSPLHF. Here the CDR3 DNA reads TGCAGCACCCGGGACAGGGATAATTCACCCCTCCACTTT. Looking up the rest from reference TRBV29-1 and TRBJ1-6 gives the full variable domain: SAVISQKPSRDICQRGTSLTIQCQVDSQVTMMFWYRQQPGQSLTLIATANQGSEATYESGFVIDKFPISRPNLTFSTLTVSNMSPEDSSIYLCSTRDRDNSPLHFGNGTRLTVT.

This chain links TRBV12-3 or TRBV12-4 with TRBJ1-5; perhaps TRBD1 as D (5 bases). Trimming shortened V by 1 base and J by 5 bases, and 6 bases separated the two germline ends. This CDR3 contains 13 residues. CDR3: CASSLGQYQPQHF. For the CDR3, the DNA is TGTGCCAGCAGTTTAGGACAGTATCAGCCCCAGCATTTT.

The chain combines TRBV19 with TRBJ1-5, with 11 bases aligning to TRBD1. The CDR3 loop spans 15 amino acids. Germline V gene lookup returns CDR1 LNHDA and CDR2 SQIVND (reference sequence). The V gene end was trimmed by 4 bases and the J gene end by 7 bases; junction bases not matched to a gene: 6. The CDR3: CASSNPGQGEQPQHF. The CDR3 DNA reads TGTGCCAGTAGTAACCCGGGACAGGGGGAGCAGCCCCAGCATTTT.

The chain has TRBV9 and TRBJ2-2, with 8 bases aligning to TRBD2. CDR1 SGDLS and CDR2 YYNGEE come from the germline V gene. There are 14 residues in the CDR3. V trimming: 0 bases; J trimming: 6 bases; junction bases outside the gene matches: 1. The CDR3 sequence: CASSVAGGAGELFF. The CDR3 coding sequence is TGTGCCAGCAGCGTAGCCGGGGGGGCCGGGGAGCTGTTTTTT.

V and J are TRBV7-2 and TRBJ2-4; the D gene is possibly TRBD2 (5 bases). Trimming left V 8 bases short and J 0 bases short, with 14 bases between. CDR1 is SGHTA and CDR2 is FQGNSA in the germline V gene. This CDR3 contains 15 residues. This CDR3 is CASLEAPLAKNIQYF. Here the CDR3 DNA reads TGTGCCAGCCTGGAGGCACCCCTAGCCAAAAACATTCAGTACTTC. Looking up the rest from reference TRBV7-2 and TRBJ2-4 gives the full variable domain: GAGVSQSPSNKVTEKGKDVELRCDPISGHTALYWYRQSLGQGLEFLIYFQGNSAPDKSGLPSDRFSAERTGGSVSTLTIQRTQQEDSAVYLCASLEAPLAKNIQYFGAGTRLSVL.

The chain uses TRBV4-3 and TRBJ2-7; 10 nucleotides line up with TRBD1. Germline V CDR1 and CDR2: LGHNA, YSLEER. The junction had 7 bases not matched to a gene; V was cut back by 2 bases and J by 9 bases. The CDR3 extends over 14 amino acids. CDR3 sequence: CASSQTRDRGAQYF. The CDR3, as DNA: TGCGCCAGCAGCCAAACCCGGGACAGGGGCGCGCAGTACTTC.

This rearrangement joins TRBV27 to TRBJ1-2, with TRBD1 matching 7 bases. V gave up 3 bases and J gave up 8 bases; unmatched junction bases: 12. The CDR3 runs 15 residues. Germline V gives CDR1 MNHEY, CDR2 SMNVEV (reference sequence). DNA of the CDR3: TGTGCCAGCAGTTTGTACGGGACAGCCCCTAAGGGCTACACCTTC. Translating it yields CASSLYGTAPKGYTF.

This clone was counted between two and nine times. J is TRBJ2-1 and V is TRBV20-1, with D hard to call. From germline, CDR1 is DFQATT and CDR2 SNEGSKA (reference sequence). CDR3 length equals 11 residues. The CDR3 region has the DNA TGCAGGCCCCAGGCTGGGAATGAGCAGTTCTTC. Protein product: CRPQAGNEQFF.

This chain connects TRBV19 to TRBJ2-7; 9 nucleotides line up with TRBD1. J gave up 2 bases and V 5 bases, and 10 bases lay outside the gene matches. The length of the CDR3 is 16 residues. Germline V gene lookup returns CDR1 LNHDA and CDR2 SQIVND (reference sequence). CDR3 residues: CASSGGTGKFTYEQYF. The CDR3 bases are TGTGCCAGTAGTGGCGGGACAGGGAAGTTCACCTACGAGCAGTACTTC.

The genes are TRBV4-1 and TRBJ2-1; 13 bases line up with TRBD2. Trimming took 3 bases from V and 4 from J; bases not matched to a gene: 3. CDR1 is MGHRA, CDR2 YSYEKL, per germline. CDR3 size: 16 residues. The CDR3 nucleotides are TGCGCCAGCAGCCAGGAGGGACTAGCGGGGTACAATGAGCAGTTCTTC. This encodes CASSQEGLAGYNEQFF.